The rows below give T cell receptor beta chains drawn from one sample of a study of cytomegalovirus exposure and HLA in healthy donors. Method: immunoSEQ multiplex PCR; TCRdb's copy keeps in-frame clones and lacks some. The repertoire includes 170,000 or so clones, 84% of them detected once, and 4.8% sits in the top ten. The sample consisted of PBMCs. The receptors were gathered from a girl under 18 in good health and CMV-seropositive. Both conserved end residues are part of each CDR3. The D gene is left open where the match is weak. Rows may omit the clone size; those that give it use once, few, many or a size class.

v_gene	j_gene	d_gene	abundance	CDR3nt	CDR3aa
TRBV6-5	TRBJ1-2	.	.	TGTGCCAGCAGTGCCTCAACAGGGTATGGCTACACCTTC	CASSASTGYGYTF
TRBV18	TRBJ2-3	TRBD2	.	TGTGCCAGCTCACCTAATACCGGGACTAGCGGAAACTTT	CASSPNTGTSGNF
TRBV5-5	TRBJ2-7	TRBD2	.	TGTGCCAGCAGCTTGGGGATAGCGGGGGTTCCTACCTACGAGCAGTACTTC	CASSLGIAGVPTYEQYF
TRBV7-2	TRBJ1-4	TRBD1	.	TGTGCCAGCAGCCCGACAGGGAGGAAGGGTGAAAAACTGTTTTTT	CASSPTGRKGEKLFF
TRBV5-1	TRBJ2-7	TRBD1	.	TGCGCCAGCAGCCCCGAGGACAGGGCAAAAGAGCAGTACTTC	CASSPEDRAKEQYF
TRBV19	TRBJ2-3	.	.	TGTGCCAGTAGTATACGTAGCCGTACAGATACGCAGTATTTT	CASSIRSRTDTQYF
TRBV4-1	TRBJ1-1	.	.	TGCGCCAGCAGCCAAGACGTGGGAGGGAACACTGAAGCTTTCTTT	CASSQDVGGNTEAFF
TRBV19	TRBJ1-1	TRBD1	few	TGTGCCAGTAGTAAGACAGGGTACACTGAAGCTTTCTTT	CASSKTGYTEAFF
TRBV28	TRBJ2-1	.	.	TGTGCCAGTGTGGGGGAGGTCGATGAGCAGTTCTTC	CASVGEVDEQFF
TRBV10-1	TRBJ2-7	.	.	TGCGCCAGCAGTGAGTCGTCTAGAGGCGAGCAGTACTTC	CASSESSRGEQYF
TRBV2	TRBJ1-2	.	.	TGTGCCAGCAGTGACATGGGGGGGGACTATGGCTACACCTTC	CASSDMGGDYGYTF
TRBV5-4	TRBJ2-7	.	.	TGTGCCAGCAGCGCTAGCTACGAGCAGTACTTC	CASSASYEQYF
TRBV5-1	TRBJ2-5	.	.	TGCGCCAGCAGCCTCCAGGGGTCAGAGACCCAGTACTTC	CASSLQGSETQYF
TRBV9	TRBJ1-2	TRBD1	.	TGTGCCAGCAGCGTAGGAGACAGGGACTTCTACAGCTACACCTTC	CASSVGDRDFYSYTF
TRBV6-6	TRBJ2-3	.	.	TGTGCCAGCACCCGACGGGCGGGGAGCACAGATACGCAGTATTTT	CASTRRAGSTDTQYF
TRBV6-6	TRBJ1-1	.	.	TGTGCCAGCAGTTACCAATTGAACACTGAAGCTTTCTTT	CASSYQLNTEAFF
TRBV7-3	TRBJ1-2	TRBD1	.	TGTGCCAGCAGCTTAGGCAGGGGGGACTATGGCTACACCTTC	CASSLGRGDYGYTF
TRBV6-5	TRBJ1-1	.	.	TGTGCCAGCAGTTACTCCACCTACTCGGGGGGTAGGTTAACTTTCTTT	CASSYSTYSGGRLTFF
TRBV4-1	TRBJ2-3	.	.	TGCGCCAGCAGTTTAGCAGAGGGGGTGACCACAGATACGCAGTATTTT	CASSLAEGVTTDTQYF
TRBV10-2	TRBJ2-3	TRBD1	.	TGCGCCAGCAGTGATGTAGGGGGCCTCACAGATACGCAGTATTTT	CASSDVGGLTDTQYF
TRBV2	TRBJ2-3	.	.	TGTGCCAGCAGCCAACAGGGATACTTGACAGATACGCAGTATTTT	CASSQQGYLTDTQYF
TRBV25-1	TRBJ2-7	.	few	TGTGCCAGCAGTACCCGGGAGAACGAGCAGTACTTC	CASSTRENEQYF
TRBV7-9	TRBJ2-7	.	.	TGTGCCAGCAGACTTCGCCACGAGCAGTACTTC	CASRLRHEQYF
TRBV7-8	TRBJ2-7	.	.	TGTGCCAGCAGCTTTAGAGGGGGAAAGTCCTACGAGCAGTACTTC	CASSFRGGKSYEQYF
TRBV11-2	TRBJ1-1	.	.	TGTGCCAGCAGCTCGGGACTTTATAAGAACACTGAAGCTTTCTTT	CASSSGLYKNTEAFF
TRBV4-1	TRBJ2-7	TRBD1	once	TGCGCCAGCAGCCTGCAACGGGCGGGACAGGTATCGTTCTACGAGCAGTACTTC	CASSLQRAGQVSFYEQYF
TRBV4-2	TRBJ1-1	.	.	TGTGCCAGCAGCCAAGGGACTGGCACTTTCTTT	CASSQGTGTFF
TRBV2	TRBJ1-1	.	.	TGTGCCAGCGAGGGGCAGGGGAAGATGGGGACTGAAGCTTTCTTT	CASEGQGKMGTEAFF
TRBV2	TRBJ1-1	.	.	TGTGCCAGCAGTGAGCTCCTGCCAGGGAAGGTTTTCTTT	CASSELLPGKVFF